This T cell receptor beta chain was documented in a study of blood T cell repertoires in COVID-19. Study details: From the United States, Italy and Spain came samples of acute and convalescent COVID-19. PBMCs, B-cell-depleted T cells, or T cells were the source of the cDNA or gDNA that made up the material.

Germline CDR1 SGHRS, CDR2 YFSETQ. Trimming removed 4 bases from V and 2 bases from J; junction bases left unmatched: 3. The CDR3 is made up of 13 amino acids. In the original processing: Amplifying reference gene primers gave estimates of nucleated cell counts. Data came from immunoSEQ multiplex PCR; TCRdb stores just in-frame clones and leaves some out. V and J calls and clone size come straight from that table; D and trimming were deduced from the DNA. Of about 220,000 clones listed, about 80% were seen once; the top ten hold over 2.5%. V is TRBV5-1 and J is TRBJ2-7, with 7 bases fitting TRBD2. The TCR was taken from a woman in her thirties who had recovered from COVID-19. Sequenced input: peripheral blood. This CDR3 reads CASSRDYTYEQYF. The CDR3 DNA follows: TGCGCCAGCAGCCGGGACTATACCTACGAGCAGTACTTC.